This T cell receptor beta chain was identified during a study of T cell responses to AZD1222 COVID-19 vaccine. Study-level findings and limits: Females outnumbered males among donors, who were mostly white British; clonal diversity was possibly underestimated. Compared with day 0, the breadth and depth of the Spike-specific TCR repertoire rose significantly after two doses of AZD1222. Nearly half of spike-specific TCRs reportedly target variant regions that are unmutated in the B.1.351 and B.1.1.7 variants.

Produced via immunoSEQ multiplex PCR; TCRdb's table is partial and in-frame only. Counted here are some 120,000 clones, 88% occurring once; the ten biggest clones make up about 4.7%. Concerning this clone: Antigen: not known.

V lost 3 bases, J lost 3 bases, and 7 bases lay in between. Germline CDR1 MNHEY, CDR2 SVGEGT. CDR3 length: 13 amino acids. This clonotype was obtained from an adult in good health. The specimen was peripheral blood, collected on day 0 of AZD1222 vaccination. The chain links TRBV6-2 or TRBV6-3 to TRBJ2-3; D possibly corresponds to TRBD2 (5 bases). The DNA of the CDR3 is TGTGCCAGCAGTTATCGGGGAACAGATACGCAGTATTTT. Translating gives CASSYRGTDTQYF.